This T cell receptor beta chain was retrieved from a study of cytomegalovirus exposure and HLA in healthy donors. Study observations and caveats: It was fewer than 200 TCR beta chains that were listed as cytomegalovirus-associated. A few of the chains that were CMV-associated were confirmed in vitro to be specific for CMV antigens. A later analysis reported that several of the most significant clusters appeared to be linked to common viral pathogens, among them Epstein-Barr virus. In an earlier analysis, in approximately 570 donors, most V segments appeared productive either ~87% or ~30% of the time.

About this clone itself: Its matching antigen is unknown.

The CDR3 loop spans 17 amino acids. Trimming at V came to 3 bases and at J to 5 bases, leaving 6 bases not matched to a gene. Germline assignment: CDR1 SGHDN and CDR2 FVKESK. PCR involved 60 Vbeta and 13 Jbeta primers. The assay was immunoSEQ multiplex PCR, and TCRdb's table has in-frame clones only and misses some. Altogether about 120,000 clones are present, 81% being singletons, with the ten largest covering less than 2.5%. The source material was PBMCs. The receptor was isolated from a woman aged 35 to 49 in good health and CMV-seronegative. The gene calls are TRBV14 and TRBJ2-5; TRBD2 matches at 16 bases. As DNA, the CDR3 is TGTGCCAGCAGCCAGGAAGGGACTAGCGGGGGGGCCGAGACCCAGTACTTC. Its protein product is CASSQEGTSGGAETQYF.